This T cell receptor beta chain was sequenced during a study of siplizumab effects on memory and regulatory T cells (dated by TCRdb to the late 2010s). Describing the broader study: The effect of the anti-CD2 antibody siplizumab on alloreactive T-cell subsets was examined in allogeneic mixed lymphocyte reactions constructed from human PBMCs. Study-wide findings and limitations: Unstimulated naive T cells appeared to be more diverse than memory T cells, and naive cells seemed to make a substantial contribution to the alloresponse. Among mappable alloreactive CD4+ clones, an average Treg-derived fraction of about 70% was observed with siplizumab, compared with 26.9% in control reactions. For roughly 80-96% of proliferating CD4+ or CD8+ clones, no naive or memory phenotype could be assigned. Siplizumab significantly lowered the cumulative frequency of alloreactive sequences that could be traced to unstimulated CD4+ memory T cells. The suppressive function of proliferating Tregs from siplizumab cultures was not functionally confirmed. Sequences below about 10^-5 frequency were poorly captured, so only a minor fraction of alloreactive clones could be mapped to unstimulated subsets.

According to the germline V gene, CDR1 reads SGHRS and CDR2 reads YFSETQ. V is clipped by 4 bases and J by 0 bases, and the sequence between their germline boundaries is 10 bases long. From cysteine to phenylalanine, the CDR3 is 14 amino acids long. Only CDR3 DNA remains: 42 bases, in frame from the first base. TCRbeta CDR3 sequencing was performed on sorted unstimulated T cells and on proliferating T cells recovered from mixed lymphocyte reactions. Fresh whole blood from approximately ten HLA-typed healthy donors was used to isolate PBMCs. The receptor library was made with the immunoSEQ multiplex PCR assay. Each sample had 90,000 to 100,000 TCR templates assayed by the deep sequencing platform. Genomic DNA extracted from sorted T cells was used for TCRbeta CDR3 sequencing. Processing in the source paper ran as follows. The R programming language was used for clonal analysis of the TCRbeta CDR3 data. Alloreactive CD4+ and CD8+ clones were identified by comparing unstimulated samples to CFSE-low samples taken after the reaction. Alloreactive CD4+ clones were assigned to regulatory or non-regulatory origin by matching sequences to sorted unstimulated Treg and non-Treg repertoires. TCRdb mirrors the immuneACCESS table, restricted to in-frame sequences. Some clones are absent from its copies; in checked studies, under half trace to an unresolved V gene, and the reason for the others is unknown. V and J calls plus clone size are reproduced from that table; the DNA served to infer D and trimming. In all, the sample holds 100,000 to 110,000 clones, and 75% to 95% of those were seen once. The top ten hold 0.14% to 0.15% of the sample.

Comments on this clone: Its specific antigen is unknown. No base qualities exist here, and no much larger clone lies one base off it.

This TCR came from a human donor in good health. In this chain, TRBV5-1 is recombined with TRBJ1-1; a tentative D match to TRBD1 spans 5 bases. The sequencing sample was made of CD4+ T cells sorted from blood. CDR3 region: CASSPGTLNTEAFF. The DNA reads TGCGCCAGCAGCCCCGGGACGCTGAACACTGAAGCTTTCTTT.